A selection of T cell receptor beta chains follows, all from one sample in a study of blood T cell repertoires in COVID-19. Generated by immunoSEQ multiplex PCR, the TCRdb table keeps only in-frame clones and is missing some. Of about 45,000 clones listed, about 85% are singletons. Source material: peripheral blood. The source of these receptors is a woman older than 75 with acute or convalescent COVID-19. The CDR3 runs from the conserved cysteine through the conserved F or W. Each record gives: J gene, V gene, CDR3 protein.

J: TRBJ2-5; V: TRBV7-9; CDR3: CASTTSGGGPQETQYF
J: TRBJ2-1; V: TRBV30; CDR3: CAWSVLNSGRRNEQFF
J: TRBJ2-7; V: TRBV6-2/TRBV6-3; CDR3: CASSLGTLVSYEQYF
J: TRBJ1-1; V: TRBV30; CDR3: CAGMDRGRSNTEAFF
J: TRBJ1-2; V: TRBV28; CDR3: CASSVYGTGRFDRGYTF
J: TRBJ2-5; V: TRBV2; CDR3: CASRGSGETQYF
J: TRBJ2-1; V: TRBV4-1; CDR3: CASSQPRQGPYNEQFF
J: TRBJ2-7; V: TRBV15; CDR3: CATSRDRYSEQYF
J: TRBJ2-7; V: TRBV30; CDR3: CAWSVGRGEREQYF
J: TRBJ1-5; V: TRBV28; CDR3: CASSFIQGRQPQHF
J: TRBJ1-1; V: TRBV7-2; CDR3: CASSLRQGAAFF
J: TRBJ1-2; V: TRBV2; CDR3: CASSLQEADGYTF
J: TRBJ2-2; V: TRBV5-1; CDR3: CASSTDPITGNTGELFF
J: TRBJ2-3; V: TRBV27; CDR3: CASSPGLYDGTQYF
J: TRBJ1-6; V: TRBV6-5; CDR3: CASSLTGDNSPLHF
J: TRBJ2-7; V: TRBV7-2; CDR3: CASSLGPLSPGYEQYF
J: TRBJ2-4; V: TRBV19; CDR3: CASSTPTGTYTKNIQYF
J: TRBJ2-5; V: TRBV15; CDR3: CATSRTSGEQETQYF
J: TRBJ1-5; V: TRBV12-3/TRBV12-4; CDR3: CASSFTGSQPQHF
J: TRBJ1-5; V: TRBV7-9; CDR3: CASSLAGTDNQPQHF
J: TRBJ2-7; V: TRBV3-1/TRBV3-2; CDR3: CASSPGGLAGVEQYF
J: TRBJ1-2; V: TRBV5-1; CDR3: CASSLDANNYGYTF
J: TRBJ2-3; V: TRBV21-1; CDR3: CASYKLGTSTDTQYF
J: TRBJ2-3; V: TRBV29-1; CDR3: CSVDRGTDTQYF
J: TRBJ2-2; V: TRBV9; CDR3: CASSPSGNTGELFF
J: TRBJ2-5; V: TRBV18; CDR3: CASSPPPTGETQYF
J: TRBJ1-1; V: TRBV11-2; CDR3: CASSLDRGWVAFF
J: TRBJ2-3; V: TRBV7-2; CDR3: CASSLQEGLARTDTQYF
J: TRBJ2-4; V: TRBV7-9; CDR3: CASSSDLSVGNIQYF
J: TRBJ2-1; V: TRBV5-1; CDR3: CASSIWTSGADEQFF
J: TRBJ1-1; V: TRBV5-1; CDR3: CASSLAPQVYTEAFF
J: TRBJ1-5; V: TRBV12-3/TRBV12-4; CDR3: CASRTGASEPQHF
J: TRBJ1-6; V: TRBV28; CDR3: CAIPTLGQANSPLHF
J: TRBJ2-3; V: TRBV5-4; CDR3: CASSLAGRTDTQYF
J: TRBJ1-1; V: TRBV10-3; CDR3: CAISESMGGATNTEAFF
J: TRBJ1-2; V: TRBV3-1/TRBV3-2; CDR3: CASGGGVDYGYTF
J: TRBJ2-3; V: TRBV7-9; CDR3: CASSSGLAGDTQYF
J: TRBJ1-2; V: TRBV19; CDR3: CASSIEDSPYGYTF
J: TRBJ2-6; V: TRBV5-1; CDR3: CASSAASKQGAGANVLTF
J: TRBJ2-6; V: TRBV28; CDR3: CASRQGSGANVLTF
J: TRBJ2-1; V: TRBV5-1; CDR3: CASSLTSGRVYNEQFF
J: TRBJ1-1; V: TRBV28; CDR3: CASNINRGGEAFF
J: TRBJ2-1; V: TRBV19; CDR3: CASSAEYNEQFF
J: TRBJ2-5; V: TRBV4-1; CDR3: CASSHALLGGGQETQYF
J: TRBJ2-1; V: TRBV19; CDR3: CASSIRQGRSRGPSYNEQFF
J: TRBJ2-1; V: TRBV5-1; CDR3: CASSLGTGSYNEQFF
J: TRBJ2-1; V: TRBV24-1; CDR3: CATRSGLGDNEQFF
J: TRBJ2-6; V: TRBV18; CDR3: CASSPRSETAGAGANVLTF
J: TRBJ2-7; V: TRBV20-1; CDR3: CSLGQAYEQYF
J: TRBJ1-1; V: TRBV10-3; CDR3: CAIKGGGSGTEAFF
J: TRBJ1-1; V: TRBV10-2; CDR3: CASGLDRANTEAFF
J: TRBJ2-1; V: TRBV28; CDR3: CASSGTGLAGTLSYNEQFF
J: TRBJ2-1; V: TRBV27; CDR3: CASSYIQGGGSEQFF
J: TRBJ2-2; V: TRBV24-1; CDR3: CATSDARDRSRELFF